This T cell receptor (beta chain) was recovered during a study of human T cells and chemical hapten exposure. Study-wide points: Counts of TCRs above 1 in 1000 frequency stayed unchanged with DPC sensitization.

This clonotype was seen a few times. The target antigen is unknown. The time point was: pre-sensitization, week 0. Documented treatment: therapeutic diphenylcyclopropenone sensitization with weekly scalp DPC. During construction of the library, unique molecular identifiers were attached to individual cDNA molecules for quantitative, reproducible TCR counting. TCRdb redid the calling of the RACE reads with MiXCR, one entry per CDR3 protein. The sample consists of fewer than 300,000 distinct CDR3 sequences, roughly 8% of them appearing once. The sequence was collected from a man aged 18 to 29 with alopecia areata. Some clones in this sample may be carry-over from other donors' samples. Here the sequenced sample was whole blood, taken in connection with sensitization to the hapten diphenylcyclopropenone (DPC).

The CDR3 DNA reads TGTGCCAGCAGGTCGGCCGGGACAGAGACCTACGAGCAGTACTTC. This encodes CASRSAGTETYEQYF. This sequence joins TRBV4-2 and TRBJ2-7; 7 nucleotides align to TRBD1. CDR3 length equals 15 residues. Trimming cost V 6 bases and J 2 bases; bases outside gene matches: 10. CDR1 LGHNA and CDR2 YNFKEQ come from the germline V gene.